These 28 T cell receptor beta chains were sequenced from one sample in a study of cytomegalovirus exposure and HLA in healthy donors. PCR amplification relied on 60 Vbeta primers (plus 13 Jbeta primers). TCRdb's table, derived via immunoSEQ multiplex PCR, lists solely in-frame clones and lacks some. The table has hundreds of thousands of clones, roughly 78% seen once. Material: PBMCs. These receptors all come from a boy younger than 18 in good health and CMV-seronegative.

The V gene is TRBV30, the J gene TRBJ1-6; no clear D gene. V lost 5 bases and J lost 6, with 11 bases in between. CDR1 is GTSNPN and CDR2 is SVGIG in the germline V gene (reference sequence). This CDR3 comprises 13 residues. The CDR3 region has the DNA TGTGCCTGGGGACTACATCTTAATTCACCCCTCCACTTT. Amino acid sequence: CAWGLHLNSPLHF.

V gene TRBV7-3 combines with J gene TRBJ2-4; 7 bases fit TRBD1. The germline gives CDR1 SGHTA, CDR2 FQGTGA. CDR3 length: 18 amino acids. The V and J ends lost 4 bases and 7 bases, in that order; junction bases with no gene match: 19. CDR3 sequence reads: CASSSWAAAEGGGNIQYF. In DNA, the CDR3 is TGTGCCAGCAGCTCTTGGGCCGCGGCGGAAGGGGGCGGGAACATTCAGTACTTC.

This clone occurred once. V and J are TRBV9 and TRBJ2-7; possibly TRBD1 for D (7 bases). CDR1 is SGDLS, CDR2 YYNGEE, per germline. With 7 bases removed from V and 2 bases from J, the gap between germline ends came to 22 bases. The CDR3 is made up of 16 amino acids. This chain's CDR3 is CASARTPGGGTYEQYF. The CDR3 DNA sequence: TGTGCCAGCGCCCGAACTCCCGGAGGGGGCACCTACGAGCAGTACTTC.

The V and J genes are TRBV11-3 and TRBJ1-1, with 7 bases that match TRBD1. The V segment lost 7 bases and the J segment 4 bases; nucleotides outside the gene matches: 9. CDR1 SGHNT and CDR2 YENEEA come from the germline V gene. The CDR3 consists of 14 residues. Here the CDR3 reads CASTRQGGTTEAFF. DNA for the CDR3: TGTGCCAGCACCCGACAGGGCGGGACCACTGAAGCTTTCTTT.

CDR3 in amino acids: CASSQDPGWNEQFF. The CDR3, as DNA: TGCGCCAGCAGCCAAGATCCGGGTTGGAATGAGCAGTTCTTC. The chain carries TRBV4-1 and TRBJ2-1; D call uncertain. Germline V gives CDR1 MGHRA, CDR2 YSYEKL. V gave up 0 bases and J gave up 7 bases, with 10 bases separating them. The CDR3 has 14 residues.

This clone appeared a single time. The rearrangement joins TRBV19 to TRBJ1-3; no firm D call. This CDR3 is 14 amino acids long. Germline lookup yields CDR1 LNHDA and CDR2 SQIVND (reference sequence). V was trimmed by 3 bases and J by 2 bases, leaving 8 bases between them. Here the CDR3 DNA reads TGTGCCAGTAGTATCGAGGGAACTGGAAACACCATATATTTT. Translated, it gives CASSIEGTGNTIYF. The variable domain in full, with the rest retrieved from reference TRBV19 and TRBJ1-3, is DGGITQSPKYLFRKEGQNVTLSCEQNLNHDAMYWYRQDPGQGLRLIYYSQIVNDFQKGDIAEGYSVSREKKESFPLTVTSAQKNPTAFYLCASSIEGTGNTIYFGEGSWLTVV.

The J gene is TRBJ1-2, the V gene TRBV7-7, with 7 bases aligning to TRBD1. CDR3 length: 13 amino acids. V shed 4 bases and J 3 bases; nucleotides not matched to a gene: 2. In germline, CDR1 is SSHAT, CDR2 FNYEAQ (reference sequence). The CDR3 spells CASSSDRDYGYTF. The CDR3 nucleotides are TGTGCCAGCAGCTCCGACAGGGACTATGGCTACACCTTC.

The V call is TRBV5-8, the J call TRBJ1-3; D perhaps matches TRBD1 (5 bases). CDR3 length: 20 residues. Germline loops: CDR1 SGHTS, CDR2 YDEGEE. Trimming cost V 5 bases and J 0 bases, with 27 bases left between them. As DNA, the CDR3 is TGTGCCAGCAGGGGAGGAGGGGCACCAAAGTTAACTTACTCTGGAAACACCATATATTTT. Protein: CASRGGGAPKLTYSGNTIYF.

This CDR3 is CAWSDGMNTEAFF. The CDR3 region has the DNA TGTGCCTGGAGTGACGGGATGAACACTGAAGCTTTCTTT. The chain has TRBV30 and TRBJ1-1; D remains ambiguous. Trimming removed 1 base from V and 0 bases from J, with 6 bases in between. This CDR3 spans 13 amino acids. Germline V gene sequence: CDR1 GTSNPN, CDR2 SVGIG (reference sequence).

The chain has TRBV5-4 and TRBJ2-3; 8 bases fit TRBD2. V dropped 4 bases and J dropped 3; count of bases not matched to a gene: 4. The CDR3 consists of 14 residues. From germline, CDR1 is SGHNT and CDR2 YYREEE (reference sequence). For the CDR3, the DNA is TGTGCCAGCAGCCTTGGACTAGCAACAGATACGCAGTATTTT. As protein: CASSLGLATDTQYF. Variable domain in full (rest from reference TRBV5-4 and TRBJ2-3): ETGVTQSPTHLIKTRGQQVTLRCSSQSGHNTVSWYQQALGQGPQFIFQYYREEENGRGNFPPRFSGLQFPNYSSELNVNALELDDSALYLCASSLGLATDTQYFGPGTRLTVL.

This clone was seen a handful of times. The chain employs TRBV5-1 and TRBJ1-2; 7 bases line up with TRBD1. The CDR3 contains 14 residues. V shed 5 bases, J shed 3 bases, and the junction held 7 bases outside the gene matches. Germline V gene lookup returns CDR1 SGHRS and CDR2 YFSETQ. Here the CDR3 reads CASSLTGIDYGYTF. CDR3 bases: TGCGCCAGCAGTCTGACAGGGATTGACTATGGCTACACCTTC.

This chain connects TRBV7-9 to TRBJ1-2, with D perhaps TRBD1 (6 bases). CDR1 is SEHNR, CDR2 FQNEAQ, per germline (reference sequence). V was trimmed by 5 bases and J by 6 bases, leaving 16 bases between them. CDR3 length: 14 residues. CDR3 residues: CASSPRGGRHGYTF. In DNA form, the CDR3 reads TGTGCCAGCAGCCCACGGGGGGGGCGTCATGGCTACACCTTC.

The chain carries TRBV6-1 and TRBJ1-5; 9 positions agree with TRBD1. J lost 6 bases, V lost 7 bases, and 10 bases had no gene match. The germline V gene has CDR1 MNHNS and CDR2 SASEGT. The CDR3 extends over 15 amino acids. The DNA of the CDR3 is TGTGCCAGCATGGGGGCACAGGGGGCACGTCAGCCCCAGCATTTT. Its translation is CASMGAQGARQPQHF.

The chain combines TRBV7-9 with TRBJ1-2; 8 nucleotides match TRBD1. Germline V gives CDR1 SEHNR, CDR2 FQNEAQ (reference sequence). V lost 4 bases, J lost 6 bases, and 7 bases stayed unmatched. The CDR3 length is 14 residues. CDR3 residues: CASSYKTGDHGYTF. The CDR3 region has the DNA TGTGCCAGCAGCTACAAGACAGGGGACCATGGCTACACCTTC.

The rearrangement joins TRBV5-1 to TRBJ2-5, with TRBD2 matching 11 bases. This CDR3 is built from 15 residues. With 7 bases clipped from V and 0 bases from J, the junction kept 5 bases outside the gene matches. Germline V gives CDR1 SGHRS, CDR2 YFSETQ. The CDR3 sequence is CASAQGLADQETQYF. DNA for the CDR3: TGCGCCAGCGCCCAGGGACTAGCGGACCAAGAGACCCAGTACTTC.

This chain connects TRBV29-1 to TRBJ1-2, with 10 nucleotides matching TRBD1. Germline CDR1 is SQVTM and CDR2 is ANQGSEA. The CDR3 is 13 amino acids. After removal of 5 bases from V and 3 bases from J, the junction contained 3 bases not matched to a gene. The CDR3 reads CSVRQGADYGYTF. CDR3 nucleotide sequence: TGCAGCGTTCGACAGGGGGCCGACTATGGCTACACCTTC.

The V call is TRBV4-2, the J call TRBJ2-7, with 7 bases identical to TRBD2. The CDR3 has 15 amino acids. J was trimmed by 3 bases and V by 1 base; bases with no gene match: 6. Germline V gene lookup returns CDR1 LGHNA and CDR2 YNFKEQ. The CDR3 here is CASSQGAGRDYEQYF. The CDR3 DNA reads TGTGCCAGCAGCCAAGGAGCGGGAAGAGACTACGAGCAGTACTTC.

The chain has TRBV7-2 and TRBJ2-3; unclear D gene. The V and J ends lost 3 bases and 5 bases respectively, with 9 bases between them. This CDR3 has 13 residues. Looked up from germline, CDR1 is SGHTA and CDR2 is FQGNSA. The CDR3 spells CASSFNSRDTQYF. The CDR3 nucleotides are TGTGCCAGCAGCTTTAACTCTCGAGATACGCAGTATTTT.

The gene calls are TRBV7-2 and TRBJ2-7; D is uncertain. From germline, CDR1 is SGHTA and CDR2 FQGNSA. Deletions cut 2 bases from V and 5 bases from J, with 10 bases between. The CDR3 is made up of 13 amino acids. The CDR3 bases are TGTGCCAGCAGCTTATTGGGCATCAACGAGCAGTACTTC. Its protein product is CASSLLGINEQYF.

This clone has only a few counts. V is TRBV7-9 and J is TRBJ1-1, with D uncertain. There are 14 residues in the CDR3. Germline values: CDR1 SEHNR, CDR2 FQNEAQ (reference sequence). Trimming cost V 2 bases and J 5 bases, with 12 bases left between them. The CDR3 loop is CASSLREGRTEAFF. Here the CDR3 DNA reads TGTGCCAGCAGCTTAAGGGAGGGCCGAACTGAAGCTTTCTTT.

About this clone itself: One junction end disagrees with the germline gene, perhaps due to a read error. CDR3 sequence reads: CASSPGGGLQETQYF. In DNA, the CDR3 is TGTGCTAGCAGCCCGGGGGGGGGACTCCAAGAGACCCAGTACTTC. The chain combines TRBV7-7 with TRBJ2-5; TRBD2 matches 8 bases. The CDR3 spans 15 residues. The germline V gene has CDR1 SSHAT and CDR2 FNYEAQ (reference sequence).

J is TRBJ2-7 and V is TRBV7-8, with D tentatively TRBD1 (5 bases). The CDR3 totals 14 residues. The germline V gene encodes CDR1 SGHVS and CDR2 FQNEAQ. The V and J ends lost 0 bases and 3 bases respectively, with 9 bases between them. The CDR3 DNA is TGTGCCAGCAGCTTAGCTGACAGCTACTACGAGCAGTACTTC. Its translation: CASSLADSYYEQYF.

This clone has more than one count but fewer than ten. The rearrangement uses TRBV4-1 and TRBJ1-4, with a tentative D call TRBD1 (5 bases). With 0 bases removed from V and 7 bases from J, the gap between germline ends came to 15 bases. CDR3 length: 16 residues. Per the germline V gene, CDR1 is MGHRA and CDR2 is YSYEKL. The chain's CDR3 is CASSQDRQGASEKLFF. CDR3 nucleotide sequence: TGCGCCAGCAGCCAAGATCGTCAGGGCGCGAGTGAAAAACTGTTTTTT.

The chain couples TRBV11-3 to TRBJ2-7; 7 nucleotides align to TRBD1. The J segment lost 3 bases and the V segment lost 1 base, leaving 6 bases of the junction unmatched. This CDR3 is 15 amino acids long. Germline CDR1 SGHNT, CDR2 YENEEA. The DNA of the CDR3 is TGTGCCAGCAGCTTAGCCCGGGACAGCTTCTACGAGCAGTACTTC. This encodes CASSLARDSFYEQYF.

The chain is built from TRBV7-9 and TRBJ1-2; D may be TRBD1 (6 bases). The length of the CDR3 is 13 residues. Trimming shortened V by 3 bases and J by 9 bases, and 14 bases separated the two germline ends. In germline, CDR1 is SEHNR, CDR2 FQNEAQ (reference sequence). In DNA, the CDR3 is TGTGCCAGCAGCTTGTACAGGGAACCAAGCTACACCTTC. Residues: CASSLYREPSYTF. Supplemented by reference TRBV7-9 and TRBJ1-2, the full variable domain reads DTGVSQNPRHKITKRGQNVTFRCDPISEHNRLYWYRQTLGQGPEFLTYFQNEAQLEKSRLLSDRFSAERPKGSFSTLEIQRTEQGDSAMYLCASSLYREPSYTFGSGTRLTVV.

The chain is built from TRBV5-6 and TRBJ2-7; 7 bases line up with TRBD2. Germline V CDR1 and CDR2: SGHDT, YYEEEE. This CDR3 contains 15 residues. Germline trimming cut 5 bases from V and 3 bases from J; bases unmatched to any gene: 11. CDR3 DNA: TGTGCCAGCAGGGGCGGGGGTCAAATATTCTACGAGCAGTACTTC. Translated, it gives CASRGGGQIFYEQYF. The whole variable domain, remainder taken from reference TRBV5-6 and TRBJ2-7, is DAGVTQSPTHLIKTRGQQVTLRCSPKSGHDTVSWYQQALGQGPQFIFQYYEEEERQRGNFPDRFSGHQFPNYSSELNVNALLLGDSALYLCASRGGGQIFYEQYFGPGTRLTVT.

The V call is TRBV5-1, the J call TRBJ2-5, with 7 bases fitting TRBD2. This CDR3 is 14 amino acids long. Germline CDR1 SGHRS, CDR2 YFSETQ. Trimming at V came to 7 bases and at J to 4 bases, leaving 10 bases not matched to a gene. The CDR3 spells CASGRDSRPETQYF. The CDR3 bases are TGCGCCAGCGGGAGGGACTCACGCCCAGAGACCCAGTACTTC.

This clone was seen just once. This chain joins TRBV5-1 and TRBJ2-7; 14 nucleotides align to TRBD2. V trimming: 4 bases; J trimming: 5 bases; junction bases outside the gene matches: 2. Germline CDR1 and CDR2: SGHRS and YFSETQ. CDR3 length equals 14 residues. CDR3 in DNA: TGCGCCAGCAGCAAGGGACTAGCGGGGGACGAGCAGTACTTC. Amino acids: CASSKGLAGDEQYF.